This TCR beta chain was sequenced during a study of OX40 agonist ivuxolimab in advanced cancers. At the level of the study: The study enrolled dose-escalation patients with hepatocellular carcinoma, melanoma, renal cell or head and neck cancer. Two cutaneous melanoma patients and one hepatocellular carcinoma patient, three in all, had partial responses. Findings of the study overall: CD4+ T cells averaged fewer expanded clones than CD8+ T cells.

Blood draws occurred at baseline, cycle 4 day 1, and cycle 7 day 1. Data came from immunoSEQ multiplex PCR; TCRdb stores just in-frame clones and leaves some out. The data contain about 160,000 clones, approximately 94% of them seen just once; the ten biggest clones take up approximately 0.3%. Details on this clone: Its antigen is not identified.

CDR3 length: 16 residues. V was pared by 0 bases and J by 5 bases, with 15 bases between. CDR1 and CDR2 from the germline V gene are MNHEY and SVGAGI. This receptor was identified in an adult with an advanced solid tumor such as melanoma, head and neck, liver or kidney cancer. Sequencing was performed on CD4+ or CD8+ T cells sorted from blood, taken in a trial of the OX40 agonist ivuxolimab. This chain links TRBV6-5 with TRBJ2-3; D may correspond to TRBD1 or TRBD2 (5 bases each). The CDR3, as DNA: TGTGCCAGCAGTTACTCGGCTGTCGGGGCCGGAGATACGCAGTATTTT. Encoded protein: CASSYSAVGAGDTQYF.